This TCR beta chain was sequenced during a study of cytomegalovirus exposure and HLA in healthy donors. Study at large: Of around 400 genotyped donors, 81% grouped in the Caucasian-associated ancestry cluster.

Findings and limits, study-wide: At a 0.05 false discovery rate, a later analysis found roughly 17,000 TCR beta sequences to be associated with HLA alleles. Some V segments, including TRBV6-2 and TRBV6-3, were excluded as indistinguishable. Later analysis identified several of the most significant clusters that appeared linked to common viral pathogens.

The study ran its PCR with 60 Vbeta and 13 Jbeta primers. Assay used: immunoSEQ multiplex PCR; TCRdb lists only in-frame clones, some missing. The sample includes 80,000 to 90,000 clones, roughly 76% seen only once; the top ten take 1.9%. Regarding this clone: Its matching antigen is unknown.

Per the germline V gene, CDR1 is SGHVS and CDR2 is FNYEAQ. Trimming shortened V by 0 bases and J by 1 base, and 8 bases separated the two germline ends. CDR3 length: 15 amino acids. The clonotype was recovered from a woman in her 30s in good health and CMV-seronegative. Material for sequencing was PBMCs. The chain joins TRBV7-6 to TRBJ2-3, with D unresolved. The CDR3 protein is CASSLAPYGTDTQYF. CDR3 sequence (DNA): TGTGCCAGCAGCTTAGCGCCCTACGGCACAGATACGCAGTATTTT.